These 21 T cell receptor beta chains came from one sample sequenced in a study of blood T cell repertoires in COVID-19. Method: immunoSEQ multiplex PCR; TCRdb's copy keeps in-frame clones and lacks some. The repertoire includes 80,000 to 95,000 clones, 81% of them detected once, and 20% to 30% sits in the top ten. The specimen was peripheral blood. These receptors came from a man older than 75 with active or convalescent COVID-19.

For the CDR3, the DNA is TGTGCCAGCAGCGGGACAGCGAACACCGGGGAGCTGTTTTTT. This gives the protein CASSGTANTGELFF. The J gene is TRBJ2-2, the V gene TRBV2; TRBD1 agrees at 7 bases. The CDR3 has 14 residues. J was trimmed by 0 bases and V by 6 bases; bases with no gene match: 1. Looked up from germline, CDR1 is SNHLY and CDR2 is FYNNEI.

The chain employs TRBV5-1 and TRBJ2-7; D is ambiguous. CDR3 length: 14 amino acids. Between the trimmed V and J ends, which lost 3 bases and 5 bases, there was a span of 15 bases. Germline V gene lookup returns CDR1 SGHRS and CDR2 YFSETQ. CDR3 protein: CASSSFRFSDEQYF. For the CDR3, the DNA is TGCGCCAGCAGCTCGTTTCGTTTCTCGGACGAGCAGTACTTC.

The chain couples TRBV19 to TRBJ2-1; 7 bases match TRBD1. This CDR3 is 12 amino acids long. Germline lookup yields CDR1 LNHDA and CDR2 SQIVND (reference sequence). Trimming removed 6 bases from V and 13 bases from J; junction bases left unmatched: 9. Here the CDR3 reads CASRRSEGAQFF. The DNA for the CDR3 is TGTGCCAGTAGGCGCTCTGAGGGGGCACAGTTCTTC.

The chain couples TRBV15 to TRBJ2-5; TRBD2 matches 10 bases. The CDR3 consists of 16 residues. Trimming removed 0 bases from V and 4 bases from J; junction bases left unmatched: 5. From germline, CDR1 is LNHNV and CDR2 YYDKDF (reference sequence). CDR3 DNA: TGTGCCACCAGCAGAGACACCGGGACTAGCGTAGAGACCCAGTACTTC. Translated: CATSRDTGTSVETQYF.

This clone was observed a few times. The gene calls are TRBV5-5 and TRBJ1-2, with D perhaps TRBD1 (5 bases). Germline lookup yields CDR1 SGHKS and CDR2 YYEKEE (reference sequence). The CDR3 has 15 amino acids. The V gene lost 4 bases and the J gene lost 8 bases, with 21 bases spanning the gap. CDR3 in amino acids: CASSGTGGGWSGYTF. The CDR3 DNA is TGTGCCAGCAGCGGGACCGGGGGTGGTTGGAGCGGCTACACCTTC.

The chain links TRBV28 to TRBJ1-6; tentatively, D is TRBD1 (6 bases). Trimming took off 5 bases at V and 4 bases at J, with 15 bases between the two ends. This CDR3 is 16 amino acids long. Germline assignment: CDR1 MDHEN and CDR2 SYDVKM. For the CDR3, the DNA is TGTGCCAGCAGTACACAGGGAGGGCTTTATAATTCACCCCTCCACTTT. Residues: CASSTQGGLYNSPLHF.

On this clone: This same CDR3 is encoded by further DNA sequences in the sample. V usage is TRBV7-9 and J usage is TRBJ1-2, with 8 bases aligning to TRBD1. Germline trimming cut 5 bases from V and 5 bases from J; bases unmatched to any gene: 4. Germline-derived CDR1 and CDR2 are SEHNR and FQNEAQ (reference sequence). The CDR3 runs to 13 residues. CDR3 protein: CASSRTGGYGYTF. As DNA, the CDR3 is TGTGCCAGCAGCAGAACAGGGGGGTATGGCTACACCTTC.

The gene calls are TRBV6-6 and TRBJ1-4; D is perhaps TRBD1 (5 bases). The CDR3 covers 15 residues. V lost 2 bases, J lost 6 bases, and 13 bases lay in between. The V gene's germline CDR1 is MNHNY and CDR2 SVGAGI (reference sequence). CDR3: CASSYPGQGDEKLFF. Here the CDR3 DNA reads TGTGCCAGCAGTTACCCCGGTCAGGGTGATGAAAAACTGTTTTTT.

This clone was seen more than once but under ten times. CDR3 loop: CASSSTVVRGHEQYF. CDR3 in DNA: TGTGCCAGCAGCTCAACGGTAGTAAGGGGTCACGAGCAGTACTTC. The chain links TRBV7-9 to TRBJ2-7; a possible D gene is TRBD1 (5 bases). V lost 4 bases and J 5 bases, leaving 18 bases between the germline ends. CDR3 size: 15 residues. The germline V gene has CDR1 SEHNR and CDR2 FQNEAQ (reference sequence).

The chain combines TRBV9 with TRBJ1-1; 8 bases are a match to TRBD1. The CDR3 extends over 15 amino acids. The germline CDR1 and CDR2 sequences are SGDLS and YYNGEE. The trim removed 3 bases at V and 8 bases at J, leaving 12 bases unmatched. The CDR3 bases are TGTGCCAGCAGCGGATCGGGACAGGTTCTATCCGAAGCTTTCTTT. It yields the protein CASSGSGQVLSEAFF.

The chain recombines TRBV5-4 with TRBJ1-1; unclear D gene. The germline gives CDR1 SGHNT, CDR2 YYREEE (reference sequence). The germline V and J ends were trimmed by 5 bases and 7 bases, with 15 bases remaining between them. The CDR3 contains 13 residues. CDR3 DNA sequence: TGTGCCAGCAGGGCGACGGCCCGGGATGAAGCTTTCTTT. This gives the protein CASRATARDEAFF.

The chain is built from TRBV9 and TRBJ1-2; perhaps TRBD1 as D (5 bases). Trimming took 2 bases from V and 4 from J, leaving 12 bases between them. CDR1 and CDR2 (germline): SGDLS, YYNGEE. The length of the CDR3 is 14 residues. CDR3: CASSVEAGLYGYTF. CDR3 nucleotide sequence: TGTGCCAGCAGCGTTGAGGCAGGGCTCTATGGCTACACCTTC.

This rearrangement joins TRBV9 to TRBJ1-4; 7 bases match TRBD1. Looked up from germline, CDR1 is SGDLS and CDR2 is YYNGEE. The CDR3 length is 15 residues. The trim removed 3 bases at V and 3 bases at J, leaving 5 bases unmatched. The CDR3 coding sequence is TGTGCCAGCAGCGCCGAGGGGGCTGCTAATGAAAAACTGTTTTTT. Its protein product is CASSAEGAANEKLFF.

The chain recombines TRBV5-5 with TRBJ1-3; unclear D gene. This CDR3 has 15 amino acids. V was pared by 0 bases and J by 2 bases, with 9 bases between. CDR1 is SGHKS and CDR2 is YYEKEE in the germline V gene (reference sequence). The CDR3 nucleotides are TGTGCCAGCAGCTTGGGTCCACAGACTGGAAACACCATATATTTT. Protein sequence: CASSLGPQTGNTIYF.

The V and J genes are TRBV5-1 and TRBJ1-1, with 8 bases that match TRBD1. This CDR3 is built from 15 residues. The V segment lost 4 bases and the J segment 0 bases; nucleotides outside the gene matches: 5. Germline V gene sequence: CDR1 SGHRS, CDR2 YFSETQ. CDR3 residues: CASSVPGGMNTEAFF. CDR3 DNA sequence: TGCGCCAGCAGCGTCCCAGGGGGCATGAACACTGAAGCTTTCTTT.

The chain joins TRBV5-8 to TRBJ1-1; D ambiguous. Germline values: CDR1 SGHTS, CDR2 YDEGEE. The V and J ends lost 0 bases and 8 bases respectively, with 8 bases between them. The CDR3 spans 12 residues. CDR3: CASSLVGREAFF. In DNA form, the CDR3 reads TGTGCCAGCAGCTTGGTGGGGAGAGAAGCTTTCTTT.

The chain is built from TRBV9 and TRBJ2-3; 12 bases line up with TRBD2. CDR1 SGDLS and CDR2 YYNGEE come from the germline V gene. The CDR3 spans 18 residues. V lost 3 bases to trimming and J lost 2 bases; unmatched junction nucleotides: 10. CDR3 in amino acids: CASSAGLAGPTPTDTQYF. The CDR3 DNA is TGTGCCAGCAGCGCCGGACTAGCGGGACCTACACCCACAGATACGCAGTATTTT.

The genes are TRBV7-9 and TRBJ2-7, with D perhaps matching TRBD1 (5 bases). Germline CDR1 and CDR2: SEHNR and FQNEAQ (reference sequence). The CDR3 extends over 16 amino acids. V was cut by 1 base and J by 2 bases, with 15 bases left in between. This CDR3 reads CASSLVFGAPPYEQYF. The CDR3 DNA reads TGTGCCAGCAGCTTAGTTTTTGGGGCCCCCCCCTACGAGCAGTACTTC.

The rearrangement links TRBV7-2 to TRBJ2-5, with D tentatively TRBD2 (5 bases). This CDR3 has 16 residues. Germline assignment: CDR1 SGHTA and CDR2 FQGNSA. V gave up 1 base and J gave up 5 bases, with 17 bases separating them. In DNA form, the CDR3 reads TGTGCCAGCAGCTTAGATGGGTCCCCAGGCGGGGAGACCCAGTACTTC. Its protein is CASSLDGSPGGETQYF.

This clone was recorded once. This sequence joins TRBV3-1 (or the pseudogene TRBV3-2) and TRBJ1-2; 8 positions match TRBD1. CDR1 LGHDT and CDR2 YNNKEL come from the germline V gene (reference sequence). Trimming at V came to 1 base and at J to 4 bases, leaving 5 bases not matched to a gene. The CDR3 runs to 15 residues. CDR3 sequence: CASSQVTGGTYGYTF. The CDR3 bases are TGTGCCAGCAGCCAAGTAACAGGGGGTACCTATGGCTACACCTTC.

This chain links TRBV6-5 with TRBJ2-7; 9 bases agree with TRBD1. CDR1 MNHEY and CDR2 SVGAGI come from the germline V gene. The junction had 11 bases not matched to a gene; V was cut back by 5 bases and J by 9 bases. The CDR3 totals 14 residues. The CDR3 DNA follows: TGTGCCAGCAGTAGGGGGACAGGGAGACACGGGCAGTACTTC. This codes for CASSRGTGRHGQYF.